The sequence of this TCR beta chain was determined in a study of T cell responses to AZD1222 COVID-19 vaccine. Findings and caveats of the study: Among vaccine-associated CD4 TCRs, coverage spanned spike, with dominance at 160-218 and 743-854.

CDR1 and CDR2 from the germline V gene are SNHLY and FYNNEI. V trimming: 6 bases; J trimming: 8 bases; junction bases outside the gene matches: 7. The CDR3 covers 14 residues. As for this clone: The antigen remains undetermined.

The protocol was immunoSEQ multiplex PCR, while the TCRdb copy is restricted to in-frame clones and leaves out a portion. The sample has around 70,000 clones, 65% to 80% seen once. J is TRBJ1-4 and V is TRBV2; 9 nucleotides line up with TRBD1. The origin of this receptor is an adult in good health. Material: peripheral blood, obtained on day 0 of AZD1222 vaccination. The CDR3, as DNA: TGTGCCAGCAGAGGGACAGGGACCAGGGAAAAACTGTTTTTT. Protein product: CASRGTGTREKLFF.